This T cell receptor beta chain was sequenced in a study of cytomegalovirus exposure and HLA in healthy donors. The CDR3 is made up of 15 amino acids. The germline V gene has CDR1 SGDLS and CDR2 YYNGEE. V gave up 4 bases and J gave up 2 bases, with 15 bases separating them. This clone was counted only a few times. The PCR had 60 Vbeta and 13 Jbeta primers. The repertoire was sequenced with immunoSEQ multiplex PCR; TCRdb's copy has only in-frame clones and lacks some. This table holds 150,000 to 200,000 clones, around 73% found once. The origin of this receptor is a male donor in good health and CMV-seronegative. The J gene is TRBJ2-5, the V gene TRBV9; D is undetermined. The sequenced sample was PBMCs. The CDR3 DNA reads as TGTGCCAGCAGCATAGGGTTAGTGCCTCAAGAGACCCAGTACTTC. Protein product: CASSIGLVPQETQYF.